This T cell receptor beta chain was recorded in a study of T-cell memory formation after mild COVID-19. Findings of the study overall: Pre-infection memory already had some responding clones, implying cross-reactive memory joined.

TCRdb itself ran the 5' RACE reads through MiXCR, one entry per CDR3 protein. Of about 470,000 distinct CDR3 sequences in the sample, approximately 25% were seen once. With 4 bases removed from V and 3 bases from J, the gap between germline ends came to 10 bases. The germline V gene has CDR1 SQVTM and CDR2 ANQGSEA. This CDR3 is 13 amino acids long. This clonotype was counted a few times. What it recognizes is unknown. The specimen sequenced was PBMCs or a T cell subset sorted from them (not recorded which). The genes are TRBV29-1 and TRBJ1-5; D perhaps matches TRBD1 (5 bases). This receptor was identified in an adult woman who had mild COVID-19 (a few samples of this study predate the infection). Cell type and time point are not known. Here the CDR3 reads CSVVWGVNQPQHF. In DNA form, the CDR3 reads TGCAGCGTTGTGTGGGGGGTCAATCAGCCCCAGCATTTT.